Each of the 24 T cell receptor beta chains below was sequenced from the same sample in a study of blood T cell repertoires in COVID-19. TCRdb keeps only in-frame clones here, not all; method: immunoSEQ multiplex PCR. The sample gives 250,000 to 350,000 clones, over 75% of which show up once; roughly 4% is in the top ten. The sample consisted of PBMCs or T cells enriched from blood (not recorded which). The receptors shown here come from a woman under 40 who had recovered from COVID-19.

The rearrangement uses TRBV30 and TRBJ1-2; 7 bases align to TRBD1. The CDR3 covers 15 residues. The V gene's germline CDR1 is GTSNPN and CDR2 SVGIG (reference sequence). The ends lost 0 bases at V and 8 bases at J; junction bases unmatched: 12. The CDR3 sequence: CAWSVKVRGARGYTF. CDR3 sequence (DNA): TGTGCCTGGAGTGTAAAGGTCAGGGGGGCGCGAGGCTACACCTTC.

The V and J genes are TRBV10-1 and TRBJ1-1, with D possibly TRBD1 on 5 matching bases. V gave up 8 bases and J gave up 0 bases, with 10 bases separating them. The CDR3 runs to 13 residues. Germline V CDR1 and CDR2: WNHNN, SYGVQD (reference sequence). In nucleotides, the CDR3 is TGCGCCAGCCAGACAGCAATGAACACTGAAGCTTTCTTT. Residues: CASQTAMNTEAFF.

The genes are TRBV5-1 and TRBJ2-3; the match to TRBD2 covers 12 bases. The CDR3 extends over 16 amino acids. J gave up 3 bases and V 1 base, and 3 bases lay outside the gene matches. Germline CDR1 SGHRS, CDR2 YFSETQ. The CDR3 loop reads CASSLILAGGTDTQYF. The DNA of the CDR3 is TGCGCCAGCAGCTTGATACTAGCGGGAGGAACAGATACGCAGTATTTT. Complete variable domain (other parts from reference TRBV5-1 and TRBJ2-3): KAGVTQTPRYLIKTRGQQVTLSCSPISGHRSVSWYQQTPGQGLQFLFEYFSETQRNKGNFPGRFSGRQFSNSRSEMNVSTLELGDSALYLCASSLILAGGTDTQYFGPGTRLTVL.

In this sample, this clone turned up many times. The chain links TRBV6-5 to TRBJ1-5; 8 bases match TRBD1. This CDR3 has 14 amino acids. Germline V gene sequence: CDR1 MNHEY, CDR2 SVGAGI. The J segment lost 4 bases and the V segment lost 5 bases, leaving 4 bases of the junction unmatched. In nucleotides, the CDR3 is TGTGCCAGCAGTCCAGGGGGCAGGAATCAGCCCCAGCATTTT. It translates to CASSPGGRNQPQHF.

V gene TRBV19 combines with J gene TRBJ1-2; D is undetermined. The CDR3 loop spans 13 amino acids. The germline CDR1 and CDR2 sequences are LNHDA and SQIVND (reference sequence). Trimming took 1 base from V and 4 from J, leaving 7 bases between them. The CDR3 spells CASSIAGLYGYTF. CDR3 bases: TGTGCCAGTAGTATAGCTGGGCTCTATGGCTACACCTTC.

The chain joins TRBV18 to TRBJ2-1, with 11 bases lining up with TRBD2. Germline loops: CDR1 KGHSH, CDR2 LQKENI. With V trimmed by 1 base and J by 7 bases, 12 bases remained unmatched. The CDR3 is 18 residues long. CDR3 loop: CASSPLTLAGGTGNEQFF. DNA of the CDR3: TGTGCCAGCTCACCACTTACGCTAGCGGGGGGTACTGGGAATGAGCAGTTCTTC.

The chain carries TRBV7-9 and TRBJ2-1; TRBD1 matches 7 bases. V lost 3 bases and J lost 5; bases outside the gene matches: 4. From germline, CDR1 is SEHNR and CDR2 FQNEAQ (reference sequence). This CDR3 comprises 14 residues. The CDR3 here is CASSFRGFDNEQFF. The DNA of the CDR3 is TGTGCCAGCAGCTTCAGGGGGTTCGACAATGAGCAGTTCTTC.

The genes are TRBV5-1 and TRBJ1-5; D is possibly TRBD1 (5 bases). This CDR3 is 15 amino acids long. V shed 0 bases and J shed 0 bases, with 7 bases lying between them. The germline V gene has CDR1 SGHRS and CDR2 YFSETQ. This chain's CDR3 is CASSLGGFSNQPQHF. CDR3 nucleotide sequence: TGCGCCAGCAGCTTGGGGGGCTTTAGCAATCAGCCCCAGCATTTT. The whole variable domain, remainder taken from reference TRBV5-1 and TRBJ1-5, is KAGVTQTPRYLIKTRGQQVTLSCSPISGHRSVSWYQQTPGQGLQFLFEYFSETQRNKGNFPGRFSGRQFSNSRSEMNVSTLELGDSALYLCASSLGGFSNQPQHFGDGTRLSIL.

The chain joins TRBV7-8 to TRBJ2-1; weak D call: TRBD2 (5 bases). Germline V gene lookup returns CDR1 SGHVS and CDR2 FQNEAQ. V lost 2 bases, J lost 4 bases, and 12 bases lay in between. The CDR3 length is 15 residues. CDR3 sequence: CASSLIGGPYNEQFF. DNA for the CDR3: TGTGCCAGCAGCTTAATCGGCGGGCCATACAATGAGCAGTTCTTC.

CDR3 nucleotides: TGTGCCAGCAGTGAAACTCTACAGGGTCGGGGGCCCCAGCATTTT. Protein product: CASSETLQGRGPQHF. This chain joins TRBV6-1 and TRBJ1-5; a weak D match, TRBD1 (6 bases). CDR3 size: 15 residues. The germline CDR1 and CDR2 sequences are MNHNS and SASEGT. Deletions cut 2 bases from V and 9 bases from J, with 17 bases between.

This rearrangement joins TRBV29-1 to TRBJ2-2, with a tentative D call TRBD1 (6 bases). The CDR3 runs 12 residues. In germline, CDR1 is SQVTM, CDR2 ANQGSEA. The V end was cut by 3 bases, the J end by 4 bases, with 6 bases between. CDR3 coding DNA: TGCAGCGTTGACAGGGGCACCGGGGAGCTGTTTTTT. It yields the protein CSVDRGTGELFF.

This clone showed up just once. The genes are TRBV28 and TRBJ2-6; D is unclear. Germline values: CDR1 MDHEN, CDR2 SYDVKM. The length of the CDR3 is 15 residues. Trimming cost V 2 bases and J 0 bases, with 5 bases left between them. The CDR3 nucleotides are TGTGCCAGCAGTTTACGAGGCTCTGGGGCCAACGTCCTGACTTTC. It is translated as CASSLRGSGANVLTF. The full variable domain, with the rest looked up from reference TRBV28 and TRBJ2-6, is DVKVTQSSRYLVKRTGEKVFLECVQDMDHENMFWYRQDPGLGLRLIYFSYDVKMKEKGDIPEGYSVSREKKERFSLILESASTNQTSMYLCASSLRGSGANVLTFGAGSRLTVL.

This clone was seen only once. The rearrangement joins TRBV19 to TRBJ1-2; the D gene is possibly TRBD1 (6 bases). The CDR3 extends over 14 amino acids. V dropped 5 bases and J dropped 2 bases, with 12 bases sitting between them. The germline gives CDR1 LNHDA, CDR2 SQIVND (reference sequence). This chain's CDR3 is CASSLGDTNYGYTF. CDR3 in DNA: TGTGCCAGTAGTCTAGGGGACACCAACTATGGCTACACCTTC.

This clone was seen a handful of times. This chain joins TRBV10-2 and TRBJ1-1, with D possibly matching TRBD1 (6 bases). With 4 bases removed from V and 0 bases from J, the gap between germline ends came to 12 bases. The CDR3 has 15 residues. CDR1 is WSHSY, CDR2 SAAADI, per germline. The CDR3 protein is CASSVRGQLNTEAFF. The CDR3 bases are TGCGCCAGCAGTGTCAGAGGACAGCTGAACACTGAAGCTTTCTTT.

The V gene is TRBV6-5, the J gene TRBJ1-5; maybe TRBD1 (6 bases). The CDR3 length is 15 residues. Trimming removed 6 bases from V and 2 bases from J, with 14 bases in between. Per germline, CDR1 MNHEY and CDR2 SVGAGI. CDR3 protein: CASSAGTRGNQPQHF. The CDR3 nucleotides read TGTGCCAGCAGCGCCGGGACAAGGGGCAATCAGCCCCAGCATTTT.

The V and J genes are TRBV2 and TRBJ2-7; unclear D gene. Trimming cost V 5 bases and J 3 bases, with 20 bases left between them. The germline V gene encodes CDR1 SNHLY and CDR2 FYNNEI. This CDR3 contains 16 residues. The DNA for the CDR3 is TGTGCCAGCAGTATTTCGACGGAACCAGCGATCTACGAGCAGTACTTC. This translates into CASSISTEPAIYEQYF.

This chain uses TRBV29-1 with TRBJ1-1; TRBD1 matches 8 bases. This CDR3 contains 14 residues. Germline loops: CDR1 SQVTM, CDR2 ANQGSEA. Losses at the gene ends were 6 bases for V and 4 bases for J; bases not matched to a gene: 10. The CDR3 DNA reads TGCAGCGTGCCTGGGGACAGGAAGGGCACTGAAGCTTTCTTT. The encoded protein is CSVPGDRKGTEAFF.

The V and J genes are TRBV5-1 and TRBJ1-4, with 9 positions matching TRBD1. The V segment lost 0 bases and the J segment 0 bases; nucleotides outside the gene matches: 0. The CDR3 is made up of 16 amino acids. Germline values: CDR1 SGHRS, CDR2 YFSETQ. CDR3 residues: CASSLGQGATNEKLFF. The CDR3 region has the DNA TGCGCCAGCAGCTTGGGACAGGGGGCAACTAATGAAAAACTGTTTTTT. The entire variable domain, with the rest obtained from reference TRBV5-1 and TRBJ1-4, is as follows: KAGVTQTPRYLIKTRGQQVTLSCSPISGHRSVSWYQQTPGQGLQFLFEYFSETQRNKGNFPGRFSGRQFSNSRSEMNVSTLELGDSALYLCASSLGQGATNEKLFFGSGTQLSVL.

The chain links TRBV27 to TRBJ1-5, with 10 bases lining up with TRBD1. In germline, CDR1 is MNHEY, CDR2 SMNVEV (reference sequence). This CDR3 has 15 amino acids. V lost 6 bases to trimming and J lost 7 bases; unmatched junction nucleotides: 9. The CDR3 sequence: CASSRDRGGKQPQHF. CDR3 nucleotides: TGTGCCAGCAGCCGGGACAGGGGAGGTAAGCAGCCCCAGCATTTT.

J is TRBJ1-2 and V is TRBV10-2; 8 bases match TRBD1. CDR3 size: 13 residues. Germline CDR1 and CDR2: WSHSY and SAAADI. Trimming cost V 3 bases and J 8 bases; bases outside gene matches: 5. CDR3 region: CASSDQGAGGYTF. CDR3 DNA: TGCGCCAGCAGTGACCAGGGGGCAGGGGGCTACACCTTC.

The CDR3 sequence: CASSKDPEMNTEAFF. In DNA form, the CDR3 reads TGTGCCAGCAGCAAAGACCCAGAAATGAACACTGAAGCTTTCTTT. The chain is built from TRBV21-1 and TRBJ1-1; the table's D call of TRBD1 was not tested on the DNA. TRBV21-1 is labeled a pseudogene. The CDR3 totals 15 residues.

The rearrangement uses TRBV25-1 and TRBJ1-2, with D unclear. Germline lookup yields CDR1 MGHDK and CDR2 SYGVNS. Trimming cost V 0 bases and J 5 bases, with 10 bases left between them. This CDR3 comprises 14 residues. CDR3 amino acids: CASSEYANSYGYTF. CDR3 nucleotide sequence: TGTGCCAGCAGTGAATATGCGAACTCATATGGCTACACCTTC.

J is TRBJ2-2 and V is TRBV9, with 10 bases that match TRBD2. CDR3 length: 17 amino acids. Germline lookup yields CDR1 SGDLS and CDR2 YYNGEE. With 4 bases clipped from V and 5 bases from J, the junction kept 11 bases outside the gene matches. CDR3 bases: TGTGCCAGCAGCTCAAAAACCCCGGGACTAGCGACCGGGGAGCTGTTTTTT. This sequence encodes CASSSKTPGLATGELFF. Full variable domain (rest looked up from reference TRBV9 and TRBJ2-2): DSGVTQTPKHLITATGQRVTLRCSPRSGDLSVYWYQQSLDQGLQFLIQYYNGEERAKGNILERFSAQQFPDLHSELNLSSLELGDSALYFCASSSKTPGLATGELFFGEGSRLTVL.

This clone occurred once. The V gene is TRBV28, the J gene TRBJ1-2; tentatively, D is TRBD1 (5 bases). Germline loops: CDR1 MDHEN, CDR2 SYDVKM. Trimming cost V 3 bases and J 7 bases, with 9 bases left between them. The CDR3 totals 12 residues. The CDR3: CASSLPGGGYTF. The CDR3 region has the DNA TGTGCCAGCAGTTTGCCCGGGGGTGGCTACACCTTC.